This T cell receptor (beta chain) was sequenced during a study of cytomegalovirus exposure and HLA in healthy donors. Notes on the study in general: Investigators reported 150 to 200 TCR beta chains as tied to cytomegalovirus. Specific recognition of CMV antigens was confirmed in vitro for a few chains (all CMV-associated).

Germline lookup yields CDR1 LNHDA and CDR2 SQIVND (reference sequence). The CDR3 has 13 amino acids. V lost 4 bases and J 2 bases, leaving 8 bases between the germline ends. Healthy bone marrow donors made up the cohort. This clone was counted between two and nine times. Its antigen is as yet unknown. Vbeta (60) and Jbeta (13) primers were used in the PCR. TCRdb's table, derived via immunoSEQ multiplex PCR, lists solely in-frame clones and lacks some. The table shows around 130,000 clones, with 55% to 75% occurring only once. The chain employs TRBV19 and TRBJ2-5; TRBD2 is a possible D gene (5 bases). Source material: PBMCs. This sequence originates from a human donor in good health. In nucleotides, the CDR3 is TGTGCCAGTAGTACCAGCGGTCAAGAGACCCAGTACTTC. Translating gives CASSTSGQETQYF.